These 6 T cell receptor beta chains were all obtained from the same sample, sequenced in a study of T cell clonality in common variable immunodeficiency. Study-level findings and limits: Fewer deletions and N-nucleotide insertions were reportedly seen in common variable immunodeficiency TCR beta sequences.

No cognate antigen is known for these TCRs. Sequenced by immunoSEQ multiplex PCR; TCRdb stores in-frame clones only, minus some. The repertoire has some 10,000 clones, none seen only once; the ten largest take over 6%. The sample consisted of peripheral blood mononuclear cells. The receptors derive from a human donor with common variable immunodeficiency.

This clone appeared many times. The read finishes 3 residues shy of the CDR3 end, and the germline J gene is used to complete it. This chain joins TRBV19 and TRBJ2-3; a possible D gene is TRBD1 (5 bases). The CDR3 loop spans 13 amino acids. Germline V gives CDR1 LNHDA, CDR2 SQIVND (reference sequence). The V end lost 4 bases, the J end lost 2 bases, and 7 bases lay between the germline ends. CDR3 in amino acids: CASSTGFTDTQYF. The covered CDR3 bases are TGTGCCAGTAGTACAGGGTTCACAGATACG.

Concerning this clone: With the read ending 3 residues before the CDR3 end, the germline J gene is used to fill in that end. The V gene is TRBV18, the J gene TRBJ1-1; maybe TRBD1 (5 bases). Germline CDR1 reads KGHSH; CDR2 reads LQKENI. V lost 3 bases to trimming and J lost 2 bases, with 16 bases between them. CDR3 size: 16 residues. The DNA read from the CDR3 is TGTGCCAGCTCACCGGGGCCAGAATATCAAAACACTGAA. It codes for CASSPGPEYQNTE. Given in full, the CDR3 is CASSPGPEYQNTEAFF. Combining the CDR3 with reference TRBV18 and TRBJ1-1 gives the whole variable domain NAGVMQNPRHLVRRRGQEARLRCSPMKGHSHVYWYRQLPEEGLKFMVYLQKENIIDESGMPKERFSAEFPKEGPSILRIQQVVRGDSAAYFCASSPGPEYQNTEAFFGQGTRLTVV.

With regard to this clone: The read ends 3 residues early relative to the CDR3; the germline J gene fills the gap. V usage is TRBV7-2 and J usage is TRBJ2-5, with D possibly TRBD2 on 5 matching bases. With 4 bases removed from V and 1 base from J, the gap between germline ends came to 10 bases. Per germline, CDR1 SGHTA and CDR2 FQGNSA. This CDR3 has 14 amino acids. The CDR3 reads CASSSREGQETQYF. Incomplete CDR3 DNA: TGTGCCAGCAGCTCCCGTGAGGGCCAAGAGACC.

In its sample, this clone was seen a few times. The DNA ends 3 residues before the CDR3 does, and the rest of the CDR3 is filled in from the germline J gene. The V and J genes are TRBV30 and TRBJ1-5, with 10 bases lining up with TRBD1. The CDR3 sequence is 16 residues long. The trim removed 1 base at V and 3 bases at J, leaving 6 bases unmatched. Germline-derived CDR1 and CDR2 are GTSNPN and SVGIG (reference sequence). The chain's CDR3 is CAWSAWDRGANQPQHF. The sequenced CDR3 bases are TGTGCCTGGAGTGCATGGGACAGGGGTGCCAATCAGCCC.

In this sample, this clone turned up a few times. Read sequence stops 3 residues before the CDR3 end, and the germline J gene provides the missing end. V gene TRBV19 combines with J gene TRBJ2-2, with TRBD2 matching over 9 bases. The CDR3 covers 18 residues. In germline, CDR1 is LNHDA, CDR2 SQIVND (reference sequence). Trimming removed 2 bases from V and 1 base from J; junction bases left unmatched: 8. This chain's CDR3 is CASSISLAGRKNTGELFF. The DNA read from the CDR3 is TGTGCCAGTAGTATATCTCTAGCGGGAAGGAAGAACACCGGGGAG. Based on the CDR3 plus reference TRBV19 and TRBJ2-2, the full variable domain is DGGITQSPKYLFRKEGQNVTLSCEQNLNHDAMYWYRQDPGQGLRLIYYSQIVNDFQKGDIAEGYSVSREKKESFPLTVTSAQKNPTAFYLCASSISLAGRKNTGELFFGEGSRLTVL.

Points on this clone: The read falls 3 residues short of the CDR3 end, and the missing part is taken from the germline J gene. The rearrangement links TRBV19 to TRBJ1-1, with D possibly matching TRBD1 (5 bases). Looked up from germline, CDR1 is LNHDA and CDR2 is SQIVND (reference sequence). The germline V and J ends were trimmed by 6 bases and 6 bases, with 11 bases remaining between them. This CDR3 is 12 amino acids long. The part of the CDR3 DNA that was read is TGTGCCAGTAGAGGCAGGGAGGCTGAA. It yields the protein CASRGREAE. The entire CDR3 is CASRGREAEAFF.